The 26 T cell receptor beta chains presented below share a single source sample, sequenced in a study of T cells in Graves' hyperthyroidism and ophthalmopathy. TCR beta CDR3 regions were amplified from RNA transcripts. First-round RT-PCR targeting the TCR CDR3 was performed with the HTBI primer set. TCRdb re-derived calls from the multiplex PCR reads in MiXCR, one entry per CDR3 protein. This table holds 600,000 to 900,000 distinct CDR3 sequences, roughly 17% found once. The material sequenced was blood. These receptors all stem from a man between 18 and 35 years old with Graves' hyperthyroidism.

This clonotype appeared many times. This chain connects TRBV6-2 or TRBV6-3 to TRBJ2-2; perhaps D is TRBD1 or TRBD2 (5 bases each). CDR3 length: 16 residues. Germline assignment: CDR1 MNHEY and CDR2 SVGEGT. The ends were cut back, 0 bases at V and 3 bases at J, with 11 bases in the middle. The CDR3 spells CASSYSAGRDTGELFF. The CDR3 DNA is TGTGCCAGCAGTTACTCAGCAGGGCGGGACACCGGGGAGCTGTTTTTT.

This clonotype turned up a few times. This chain uses TRBV9 with TRBJ2-7; TRBD2 agrees at 10 bases. The J segment lost 4 bases and the V segment lost 5 bases, leaving 9 bases of the junction unmatched. The CDR3 totals 15 residues. Germline V CDR1 and CDR2: SGDLS, YYNGEE. Here the CDR3 DNA reads TGTGCCAGCAGTCTCGCGGCTAGCGGGAGTTACGAGCAGTACTTC. Translating it yields CASSLAASGSYEQYF.

This chain joins TRBV3-1 and TRBJ2-2, with D unclear. This CDR3 contains 18 residues. The germline V and J ends were trimmed by 0 bases and 1 base, with 15 bases remaining between them. Germline V gene sequence: CDR1 LGHDT, CDR2 YNNKEL (reference sequence). In DNA, the CDR3 is TGTGCCAGCAGCCAAGATAGCCCCCGGGTTGAGAACACCGGGGAGCTGTTTTTT. It codes for CASSQDSPRVENTGELFF.

This clonotype was recorded a few times. In DNA, the CDR3 is TGTGCCACCAGTGATTCGGACGGAGATGGCTACACCTTC. As protein: CATSDSDGDGYTF. The chain links TRBV24-1 to TRBJ1-2; D not resolved. The length of the CDR3 is 13 residues. V dropped 2 bases and J dropped 6 bases, with 9 bases sitting between them. CDR1 is KGHDR, CDR2 SFDVKD, per germline.

The CDR3 reads CASSGGPTASTDTQYF. CDR3 nucleotide sequence: TGTGCCAGCAGCGGCGGTCCAACTGCTAGCACAGATACGCAGTATTTT. This chain links TRBV5-4 with TRBJ2-3; no reliable D call. Germline CDR1 is SGHNT and CDR2 is YYREEE (reference sequence). With 4 bases removed from V and 0 bases from J, the gap between germline ends came to 15 bases. The CDR3 runs 16 residues.

About this clonotype: Possible read error: a much larger clone is one base away. The chain links TRBV12-3 or TRBV12-4 to TRBJ2-1, with TRBD1 matching over 9 bases. The DNA end is more similar to TRBJ2-7, so the J call may be wrong. The length of the CDR3 is 15 residues. The CDR3 protein is CASGPGQGPYNEQYF. DNA for the CDR3: TGTGCCAGCGGACCGGGACAGGGTCCCTACAATGAGCAGTACTTC.

The chain is built from TRBV27 and TRBJ1-1, with 7 bases lining up with TRBD1. The CDR3 is 13 residues long. With V trimmed by 8 bases and J by 13 bases, 16 bases remained unmatched. CDR1 and CDR2 from the germline V gene are MNHEY and SMNVEV (reference sequence). The DNA of the CDR3 is TGTGCCAGCGCCTACCACAGGGGAGGCGGGCTTTTCTTT. Protein sequence: CASAYHRGGGLFF.

This clonotype was observed a few times. The chain combines TRBV20-1 with TRBJ1-2; D gene unclear. V was clipped by 1 base and J by 6 bases, with 6 bases between them. This CDR3 has 11 amino acids. Germline CDR1 DFQATT, CDR2 SNEGSKA (reference sequence). CDR3 loop: CSARAYDGYTF. The DNA of the CDR3 is TGCAGTGCTAGAGCGTATGATGGCTACACCTTC.

This clonotype was seen a handful of times. V gene TRBV4-1 combines with J gene TRBJ2-7; no clear D gene. This CDR3 comprises 14 residues. Germline lookup yields CDR1 MGHRA and CDR2 YSYEKL. The V and J ends lost 0 bases and 1 base respectively, with 7 bases between them. As DNA, the CDR3 is TGCGCCAGCAGCCAAGAACCCGGGTCCTACGAGCAGTACTTC. Protein product: CASSQEPGSYEQYF.

This chain links TRBV24-1 with TRBJ2-5, with TRBD1 matching 8 bases. This CDR3 spans 17 amino acids. V shed 2 bases and J 2 bases; nucleotides not matched to a gene: 9. Germline CDR1 and CDR2: KGHDR and SFDVKD. This CDR3 is CATSDSQGAGRQETQYF. The CDR3 DNA sequence: TGTGCCACCAGTGATTCCCAGGGGGCAGGACGACAAGAGACCCAGTACTTC.

This clonotype was recorded at least ten times. The rearrangement uses TRBV20-1 and TRBJ2-7; 14 positions match TRBD2. The CDR3 consists of 16 residues. Trimming cost V 2 bases and J 5 bases; bases outside gene matches: 8. CDR1 and CDR2 from the germline V gene are DFQATT and SNEGSKA (reference sequence). The CDR3 loop reads CSARTGLAGAPNEQYF. DNA for the CDR3: TGCAGTGCTAGAACGGGACTAGCGGGAGCCCCTAACGAGCAGTACTTC.

The sample holds a few counts of this clonotype. This chain joins TRBV5-5 and TRBJ1-1; D is perhaps TRBD1 (6 bases). Looked up from germline, CDR1 is SGHKS and CDR2 is YYEKEE (reference sequence). Trimming pared 9 bases from V and 1 base from J, leaving 16 bases between. There are 14 residues in the CDR3. This chain's CDR3 is CATRGSTGNTEAFF. CDR3 nucleotide sequence: TGTGCCACCAGGGGAAGTACGGGGAACACTGAAGCTTTCTTT.

The J gene is TRBJ2-5, the V gene TRBV30, with D possibly being TRBD1 or TRBD2 (5 bases each). Trimming stripped 4 bases from V and 4 bases from J, with 16 bases between. CDR1 is GTSNPN and CDR2 is SVGIG in the germline V gene (reference sequence). The CDR3 length is 14 residues. This CDR3 reads CAWTVGTGRETQYF. CDR3 nucleotide sequence: TGTGCCTGGACTGTAGGGACGGGGAGAGAGACCCAGTACTTC.

This clonotype occurred many times. V is TRBV27 and J is TRBJ2-3; D possibly corresponds to TRBD2 (5 bases). The CDR3 contains 15 residues. Germline V gene lookup returns CDR1 MNHEY and CDR2 SMNVEV (reference sequence). Trimming left V 2 bases short and J 1 base short, with 10 bases between. The chain's CDR3 is CASSLGGEGTDTQYF. The CDR3 DNA reads as TGTGCCAGCAGTTTAGGAGGAGAAGGCACAGATACGCAGTATTTT.

This clonotype occurred many times. The chain links TRBV18 to TRBJ1-2; no firm D call. CDR1 and CDR2 (germline): KGHSH, LQKENI. The V end was cut by 4 bases, the J end by 8 bases, with 8 bases between. This CDR3 has 11 residues. The CDR3 bases are TGTGCCAGCTCACGGGTTGGAGGCTACACCTTC. As protein: CASSRVGGYTF.

The table lists this clonotype with a few counts. This may arise from a read error, as a much more abundant clone is one base away. The chain joins TRBV27 to TRBJ1-5, with D maybe TRBD1 (5 bases). The germline V gene has CDR1 MNHEY and CDR2 SMNVEV (reference sequence). The CDR3 totals 13 residues. The ends were cut back, 4 bases at V and 6 bases at J, with 10 bases in the middle. CDR3 sequence (DNA): TGTGCCAGCAGTTGGCAGGGCGGTCAGCCCCAGCATTTT. Translation gives CASSWQGGQPQHF.

This clonotype appeared many times. This chain links TRBV20-1 with TRBJ2-1, with D unclear. The CDR3 totals 15 residues. CDR1 DFQATT and CDR2 SNEGSKA come from the germline V gene (reference sequence). V lost 4 bases and J lost 2, with 15 bases in between. CDR3 amino acids: CSANPPVSTYNEQFF. Here the CDR3 DNA reads TGCAGTGCTAATCCGCCGGTCTCCACCTACAATGAGCAGTTCTTC.

This clonotype came up a few times. The gene calls are TRBV19 and TRBJ2-1; 10 nucleotides align to TRBD1. Trimming took 8 bases from V and 4 from J; bases not matched to a gene: 14. The CDR3 is made up of 17 amino acids. Germline assignment: CDR1 LNHDA and CDR2 SQIVND (reference sequence). The CDR3 sequence: CASSETGGSFSYNEQFF. The CDR3 coding sequence is TGTGCCAGTTCTGAGACAGGGGGCTCTTTTAGTTACAATGAGCAGTTCTTC.

V usage is TRBV20-1 and J usage is TRBJ2-6, with no clear D. V lost 3 bases and J lost 0, with 3 bases in between. The CDR3 covers 13 residues. Germline lookup yields CDR1 DFQATT and CDR2 SNEGSKA (reference sequence). In nucleotides, the CDR3 is TGCAGTGCTAGCGGCTCTGGGGCCAACGTCCTGACTTTC. It is translated as CSASGSGANVLTF.

This clonotype came up many times. The junction and the germline gene differ at one end; a read error may be behind it. The V call is TRBV20-1, the J call TRBJ2-3; possible D gene TRBD2, 5 bases. The CDR3 runs to 13 residues. The germline V gene encodes CDR1 DFQATT and CDR2 SNEGSKA (reference sequence). The CDR3 is CSASHSSRDTQYF. The DNA for the CDR3 is TGCAGTGCTAGTCATTCTAGCAGAGATACGCAGTATTTT.

The chain combines TRBV20-1 with TRBJ1-5; D is possibly TRBD1 (6 bases). The V end was cut by 3 bases, the J end by 4 bases, with 16 bases between. Germline CDR1 DFQATT, CDR2 SNEGSKA (reference sequence). The CDR3 totals 15 residues. The CDR3 is CSASFLGTMNQPQHF. The CDR3 coding sequence is TGCAGTGCTAGCTTCCTGGGGACAATGAATCAGCCCCAGCATTTT.

The chain uses TRBV14 and TRBJ1-4; D gene unclear. Germline CDR1 and CDR2: SGHDN and FVKESK. This CDR3 region has 19 residues. Trimming stripped 4 bases from V and 4 bases from J, with 25 bases between. The CDR3 loop is CASSPTIAEAGIFNEKLFF. The CDR3 DNA reads TGTGCCAGCAGCCCCACTATTGCTGAGGCAGGCATTTTTAATGAAAAACTGTTTTTT.

This clonotype was counted many times. The chain employs TRBV20-1 and TRBJ2-1; a weak D match, TRBD1 (5 bases). The CDR3 spans 14 residues. V lost 0 bases, J lost 9 bases, and 15 bases lay in between. The germline V gene encodes CDR1 DFQATT and CDR2 SNEGSKA (reference sequence). This CDR3 reads CSARDPRASGEQFF. CDR3 coding DNA: TGCAGTGCTAGAGATCCCAGGGCTTCGGGTGAGCAGTTCTTC.

The sample holds many counts of this clonotype. The chain carries TRBV6-2 or TRBV6-3 and TRBJ1-1; perhaps TRBD1 as D (6 bases). The CDR3 runs to 13 residues. Germline V gives CDR1 MNHEY, CDR2 SVGEGT. Trimming shortened V by 7 bases and J by 4 bases, and 13 bases separated the two germline ends. The CDR3 DNA sequence: TGTGCCAGCATCAGGACAGAAACCACTGAAGCTTTCTTT. Its protein is CASIRTETTEAFF.

This clonotype was recorded a few times. The chain has TRBV29-1 and TRBJ2-1; 8 bases line up with TRBD2. The CDR3 sequence is 14 residues long. Trimming cost V 4 bases and J 7 bases; bases outside gene matches: 9. The germline V gene has CDR1 SQVTM and CDR2 ANQGSEA. The CDR3 here is CSVASGSPPNEQFF. CDR3 sequence (DNA): TGCAGCGTTGCAAGCGGGAGTCCTCCAAATGAGCAGTTCTTC.

CDR3 protein: CASRKRQGASTDTQYF. CDR3 coding DNA: TGTGCCAGCAGGAAGAGACAGGGAGCTAGCACAGATACGCAGTATTTT. V and J are TRBV6-1 and TRBJ2-3; 7 bases agree with TRBD1. After removal of 6 bases from V and 0 bases from J, the junction contained 9 bases not matched to a gene. The CDR3 has 16 residues. Per the germline V gene, CDR1 is MNHNS and CDR2 is SASEGT.